The rows below give T cell receptor beta chains drawn from one sample of a study of T cells in Graves' hyperthyroidism and ophthalmopathy. MiXCR, applied by TCRdb to the multiplex PCR reads, yields one record per CDR3 protein. The sample has hundreds of thousands of distinct CDR3 sequences, 15% to 20% seen once. The source material was blood. The source is a middle-aged man with Graves' ophthalmopathy. Each CDR3 is given with its conserved first and last residue. A D gene is named only where the DNA matches it firmly. Size is omitted from some rows. Given values are once, few, many or a class for expanded clones.

d_gene: .; j_gene: TRBJ1-2; len: 12; v_gene: TRBV13; abundance: many; CDR3aa: CASKTVGDGYTF; CDR3nt: TGTGCCAGCAAGACAGTTGGTGATGGCTACACCTTC
d_gene: .; j_gene: TRBJ1-6; len: 13; v_gene: TRBV7-3; abundance: .; CDR3aa: CASSQDQQRPLHF; CDR3nt: TGTGCCAGCAGTCAGGACCAACAAAGGCCCCTCCACTTT
d_gene: .; j_gene: TRBJ1-2; len: 18; v_gene: TRBV5-6; abundance: few; CDR3aa: CASSVDPLTRLSSHGYTF; CDR3nt: TGTGCCAGCAGCGTGGATCCTCTTACACGGTTGAGTTCGCATGGCTACACCTTC
d_gene: .; j_gene: TRBJ2-3; len: 13; v_gene: TRBV6-1; abundance: many; CDR3aa: CASSATGGDTQYF; CDR3nt: TGTGCCAGCAGTGCGACAGGAGGCGATACGCAGTATTTT
d_gene: .; j_gene: TRBJ2-4; len: 15; v_gene: TRBV9; abundance: few; CDR3aa: CASSVTGTKGNIQYF; CDR3nt: TGTGCCAGCAGCGTAACAGGGACCAAAGGAAACATTCAGTACTTC
d_gene: .; j_gene: TRBJ2-2; len: 15; v_gene: TRBV20-1; abundance: few; CDR3aa: CSAQPVAGHTGELFF; CDR3nt: TGCAGTGCCCAACCGGTGGCGGGACACACCGGGGAGCTGTTTTTT
d_gene: .; j_gene: TRBJ2-2; len: 14; v_gene: TRBV12-3/TRBV12-4; abundance: .; CDR3aa: CASSRRGLNGELFF; CDR3nt: TGTGCCAGCAGCAGACGGGGGCTCAACGGGGAGCTGTTTTTT
d_gene: TRBD2; j_gene: TRBJ2-3; len: 15; v_gene: TRBV20-1; abundance: many; CDR3aa: CSARATSVSTDTQYF; CDR3nt: TGCAGTGCTAGGGCGACTAGCGTAAGCACAGATACGCAGTATTTT
d_gene: .; j_gene: TRBJ2-1; len: 15; v_gene: TRBV5-1; abundance: many; CDR3aa: CASSLETGSSREQFF; CDR3nt: TGCGCCAGCAGCTTGGAGACGGGGTCCTCCCGTGAGCAGTTCTTC
d_gene: .; j_gene: TRBJ1-6; len: 12; v_gene: TRBV6-1; abundance: many; CDR3aa: CASSETVSPLHF; CDR3nt: TGTGCCAGCAGTGAAACGGTTTCACCCCTCCACTTT
d_gene: .; j_gene: TRBJ2-2; len: 17; v_gene: TRBV12-3/TRBV12-4; abundance: .; CDR3aa: CASSLAGGRRGTGELFF; CDR3nt: TGTGCCAGCAGTTTAGCGGGGGGGCGGAGAGGCACCGGGGAGCTGTTTTTT
d_gene: .; j_gene: TRBJ2-5; len: 14; v_gene: TRBV4-1; abundance: few; CDR3aa: CASSLQLMGGTQYF; CDR3nt: TGCGCCAGCAGCCTCCAGCTTATGGGGGGGACCCAGTACTTC
d_gene: .; j_gene: TRBJ1-1; len: 13; v_gene: TRBV30; abundance: many; CDR3aa: CAWAPGRITEAFF; CDR3nt: TGTGCCTGGGCCCCGGGACGGATCACTGAAGCTTTCTTT
d_gene: TRBD1; j_gene: TRBJ2-5; len: 15; v_gene: TRBV18; abundance: .; CDR3aa: CASSHRTGVRETQYF; CDR3nt: TGTGCCAGCTCACACCGGACAGGGGTCAGGGAGACCCAGTACTTC
d_gene: TRBD1; j_gene: TRBJ1-2; len: 14; v_gene: TRBV7-9; abundance: .; CDR3aa: CASSSDDRVRGYTF; CDR3nt: TGTGCCAGCAGCTCAGATGACAGGGTTAGAGGCTACACCTTC
d_gene: .; j_gene: TRBJ1-1; len: 13; v_gene: TRBV19; abundance: .; CDR3aa: CASSIVKNTEAFF; CDR3nt: TGTGCCAGTAGTATAGTAAAGAACACTGAAGCTTTCTTT
d_gene: .; j_gene: TRBJ2-1; len: 11; v_gene: TRBV18; abundance: many; CDR3aa: CASSPQTEQFF; CDR3nt: TGTGCCAGCTCACCACAGACTGAGCAGTTCTTC
d_gene: .; j_gene: TRBJ2-7; len: 14; v_gene: TRBV20-1; abundance: many; CDR3aa: CSARKIADLNEQYF; CDR3nt: TGCAGTGCTAGAAAGATAGCCGATCTGAACGAGCAGTACTTC
d_gene: TRBD1; j_gene: TRBJ1-1; len: 15; v_gene: TRBV5-1; abundance: few; CDR3aa: CASSWGDRGNTEAFF; CDR3nt: TGCGCCAGCAGCTGGGGGGACAGGGGTAACACTGAAGCTTTCTTT
d_gene: .; j_gene: TRBJ2-3; len: 15; v_gene: TRBV5-1; abundance: many; CDR3aa: CASSLGDSRTDTQYF; CDR3nt: TGCGCCAGCAGCTTGGGAGACTCCCGCACAGATACGCAGTATTTT
d_gene: .; j_gene: TRBJ2-3; len: 15; v_gene: TRBV12-3/TRBV12-4; abundance: many; CDR3aa: CASSFGVQRGDTQYF; CDR3nt: TGTGCCAGCAGTTTTGGGGTCCAGAGAGGAGATACGCAGTATTTT
d_gene: .; j_gene: TRBJ1-5; len: 14; v_gene: TRBV3-1; abundance: many; CDR3aa: CASSRSLQNQPQHF; CDR3nt: TGTGCCAGCAGCCGATCGCTACAAAATCAGCCCCAGCATTTT
d_gene: .; j_gene: TRBJ2-7; len: 13; v_gene: TRBV7-9; abundance: few; CDR3aa: CASTPTGREEQYF; CDR3nt: TGTGCCAGCACCCCGACAGGGAGGGAAGAGCAGTACTTC
d_gene: .; j_gene: TRBJ1-1; len: 13; v_gene: TRBV20-1; abundance: many; CDR3aa: CSATKQMNTEAFF; CDR3nt: TGCAGTGCAACGAAACAGATGAACACTGAAGCTTTCTTT
d_gene: .; j_gene: TRBJ2-1; len: 13; v_gene: TRBV10-2; abundance: .; CDR3aa: CASIQMRGNEQFF; CDR3nt: TGCGCCAGCATCCAAATGCGGGGCAATGAGCAGTTCTTC
d_gene: .; j_gene: TRBJ2-3; len: 15; v_gene: TRBV18; abundance: .; CDR3aa: CASSQSSVSTDTQYF; CDR3nt: TGTGCCAGCTCACAGTCTAGCGTAAGCACAGATACGCAGTATTTT
d_gene: .; j_gene: TRBJ2-7; len: 14; v_gene: TRBV20-1; abundance: many; CDR3aa: CSALSRLGAYEQYF; CDR3nt: TGCAGTGCCCTCAGCCGGTTGGGGGCCTACGAGCAGTACTTC
d_gene: .; j_gene: TRBJ2-5; len: 13; v_gene: TRBV20-1; abundance: .; CDR3aa: CSATQPLLETQYF; CDR3nt: TGCAGTGCTACCCAACCCCTCTTAGAGACCCAGTACTTC
d_gene: .; j_gene: TRBJ2-3; len: 15; v_gene: TRBV25-1; abundance: few; CDR3aa: CASSEYSGFTDTQYF; CDR3nt: TGTGCCAGCAGTGAATATTCGGGTTTCACAGATACGCAGTATTTT
d_gene: .; j_gene: TRBJ1-1; len: 12; v_gene: TRBV5-1; abundance: few; CDR3aa: CASKGEGGPAFF; CDR3nt: TGCGCCAGCAAGGGAGAAGGGGGGCCTGCTTTCTTT
d_gene: .; j_gene: TRBJ2-3; len: 14; v_gene: TRBV5-1; abundance: .; CDR3aa: CASGFASYTDTQYF; CDR3nt: TGCGCCAGCGGATTCGCCAGCTACACAGATACGCAGTATTTT
d_gene: .; j_gene: TRBJ2-3; len: 15; v_gene: TRBV20-1; abundance: .; CDR3aa: CSARDRLTSTDTQYF; CDR3nt: TGCAGTGCTAGAGACCGGCTGACTAGCACAGATACGCAGTATTTT
d_gene: TRBD1; j_gene: TRBJ1-5; len: 14; v_gene: TRBV11-1; abundance: many; CDR3aa: CASSLDRGMAPQHF; CDR3nt: TGTGCCAGCAGCTTAGACAGGGGTATGGCGCCCCAGCATTTT
d_gene: .; j_gene: TRBJ2-2; len: 13; v_gene: TRBV29-1; abundance: many; CDR3aa: CSVQSANTGELFF; CDR3nt: TGCAGCGTCCAGTCCGCGAACACCGGGGAGCTGTTTTTT
d_gene: TRBD2; j_gene: TRBJ2-1; len: 16; v_gene: TRBV11-2; abundance: many; CDR3aa: CASSPRLAGGYNEQFF; CDR3nt: TGTGCCAGCAGCCCCCGACTAGCGGGGGGCTACAATGAGCAGTTCTTC
d_gene: .; j_gene: TRBJ2-5; len: 14; v_gene: TRBV5-6; abundance: .; CDR3aa: CASSLNMREETQYF; CDR3nt: TGTGCCAGCAGCTTAAATATGAGGGAAGAGACCCAGTACTTC
d_gene: .; j_gene: TRBJ2-6; len: 15; v_gene: TRBV28; abundance: .; CDR3aa: CASLESSSGANVLTF; CDR3nt: TGTGCCAGTCTAGAGTCCAGCTCTGGGGCCAACGTCCTGACTTTC
d_gene: .; j_gene: TRBJ1-2; len: 16; v_gene: TRBV5-6; abundance: .; CDR3aa: CASSLTSLRGFYGYTF; CDR3nt: TGTGCCAGCAGCTTGACATCCCTCAGGGGATTCTATGGCTACACCTTC
d_gene: .; j_gene: TRBJ1-1; len: 15; v_gene: TRBV4-2; abundance: .; CDR3aa: CASSPSVRENTEAFF; CDR3nt: TGTGCCAGCAGCCCCTCGGTACGGGAGAACACTGAAGCTTTCTTT
d_gene: .; j_gene: TRBJ2-5; len: 14; v_gene: TRBV28; abundance: many; CDR3aa: CASSLGHQQETQYF; CDR3nt: TGTGCCAGCAGTTTGGGACACCAACAAGAGACCCAGTACTTC
d_gene: .; j_gene: TRBJ2-2; len: 13; v_gene: TRBV12-3/TRBV12-4; abundance: few; CDR3aa: CASKLGSTGELFF; CDR3nt: TGTGCCAGCAAACTAGGGTCAACCGGGGAGCTGTTTTTT
d_gene: TRBD1; j_gene: TRBJ1-2; len: 15; v_gene: TRBV6-1; abundance: .; CDR3aa: CASSGGTGNPYGYTF; CDR3nt: TGTGCCAGCAGTGGAGGGACAGGGAATCCATATGGCTACACCTTC
d_gene: TRBD1; j_gene: TRBJ2-7; len: 14; v_gene: TRBV11-1; abundance: many; CDR3aa: CASSSWGQNYEQYF; CDR3nt: TGTGCCAGCAGCTCCTGGGGACAGAACTACGAGCAGTACTTC
d_gene: .; j_gene: TRBJ2-3; len: 12; v_gene: TRBV29-1; abundance: few; CDR3aa: CSVGLGTDTQYF; CDR3nt: TGCAGCGTTGGGCTGGGCACAGATACGCAGTATTTT
d_gene: .; j_gene: TRBJ2-1; len: 15; v_gene: TRBV27; abundance: many; CDR3aa: CASSFSTGAYNEQFF; CDR3nt: TGTGCCAGCAGTTTCTCGACGGGGGCCTACAATGAGCAGTTCTTC
d_gene: TRBD2; j_gene: TRBJ2-7; len: 14; v_gene: TRBV28; abundance: many; CDR3aa: CASRSTSGSYEQYF; CDR3nt: TGTGCCAGCAGATCCACTAGCGGCTCCTACGAGCAGTACTTC
d_gene: .; j_gene: TRBJ2-3; len: 14; v_gene: TRBV29-1; abundance: .; CDR3aa: CSVTTGLSTDTQYF; CDR3nt: TGCAGCGTAACCACAGGGCTTAGCACAGATACGCAGTATTTT
d_gene: .; j_gene: TRBJ1-5; len: 17; v_gene: TRBV6-1; abundance: few; CDR3aa: CASSEAQVFTGNQPQHF; CDR3nt: TGTGCCAGCAGTGAAGCGCAGGTATTCACTGGCAATCAGCCCCAGCATTTT
d_gene: .; j_gene: TRBJ1-2; len: 12; v_gene: TRBV7-9; abundance: few; CDR3aa: CASGRGMGGYTF; CDR3nt: TGTGCCAGCGGCAGGGGAATGGGTGGCTACACCTTC
d_gene: TRBD2; j_gene: TRBJ2-5; len: 14; v_gene: TRBV7-6; abundance: once; CDR3aa: CASPPPGGQETQYF; CDR3nt: TGTGCCAGCCCACCTCCGGGGGGCCAAGAGACCCAGTACTTC
d_gene: TRBD2; j_gene: TRBJ2-3; len: 15; v_gene: TRBV20-1; abundance: few; CDR3aa: CSASRPSGIVDTQYF; CDR3nt: TGCAGTGCTTCCCGCCCTAGCGGGATTGTCGATACGCAGTATTTT